This T cell receptor beta chain came from a study of T cell repertoires in cytomegalovirus infection. Study background: Public TCR beta signatures indicated both CMV infection and matching HLA type.

The length of the CDR3 is 14 residues. The germline gives CDR1 MDHEN, CDR2 SYDVKM. The J segment lost 7 bases and the V segment lost 7 bases, leaving 12 bases of the junction unmatched. Many counts were recorded for this clonotype. Antigen specificity is unknown. TCRdb redid the calling of the reads with MiXCR, one entry per CDR3 protein. The sample lists 200,000 to 250,000 distinct CDR3 sequences; roughly 6.5% were seen once. Study results and limitations: HLA-C-restricted CMV clonotypes gave the most frequent clonotype in two of eight donors. Frequencies of public TCR beta families were cumulated, and this identified carriers of CMV plus the relevant HLA.

This clonotype was sampled from a human donor in good health (CMV status not recorded). Some clones in this sample may be carry-over from other donors' samples. Sequenced material: PBMCs. The chain employs TRBV28 and TRBJ2-7; 8 bases fit TRBD1. The CDR3 region has the DNA TGTGCCAGCACCGGACCGGGACAGGTTGTAGAGCAGTACTTC. Translation: CASTGPGQVVEQYF.